The clone carrying this T cell receptor beta chain was seen more than once but under ten times. These data are taken from a study of blood T cells in healthy people across ages. The authors ran a second PCR of 7 to 11 cycles using a sample-barcoded 5' primer and a J-beta primer mix. Each CDR3 protein is one row after TCRdb ran MiXCR on the 5' RACE reads. The sample yields about 760,000 distinct CDR3 sequences, 25% seen once. J was trimmed by 6 bases and V by 5 bases; bases with no gene match: 6. The CDR3 runs 13 residues. Germline-derived CDR1 and CDR2 are SQVTM and ANQGSEA. This sample also belongs to another study, concerning T cells of mothers and their children. That report notes: The people who donated were three healthy Caucasian mothers and their six children.

What was sequenced was blood. J is TRBJ2-3 and V is TRBV29-1; 9 nucleotides align to TRBD1. The source of this sequence is a boy between 10 and 17 years old in good health. The CDR3 here is CSVLTGGGDTQYF. Here the CDR3 DNA reads TGCAGCGTTTTGACAGGGGGAGGGGATACGCAGTATTTT.